A selection of T cell receptor beta chains follows, all from one sample in a study of blood T cell repertoires in COVID-19. Profiled with immunoSEQ multiplex PCR; TCRdb holds only in-frame clones, not every one. This table has roughly 260,000 clones, roughly 86% appearing once. The specimen sequenced was peripheral blood. The receptors stem from a man aged 40-49 years who had recovered from COVID-19. The CDR3 runs from the conserved cysteine through the conserved F or W. The D gene is left open where the match is weak. Some rows have no size entry. The others give once, few or many, or a class for an expanded clone.

TRBV11-1	.	.	12	TRBJ1-2	CASSPTDYGYTF	TGTGCCAGCAGCCCTACGGACTATGGCTACACCTTC
TRBV3-1/TRBV3-2	TRBD2	.	17	TRBJ2-1	CASSQPLAGGSRGEQFF	TGTGCCAGCAGCCAACCACTAGCGGGGGGCTCCCGGGGGGAGCAGTTCTTC
TRBV5-4	TRBD1	.	16	TRBJ2-3	CASSPGGLVGSDTQYF	TGTGCCAGCAGCCCAGGGGGCCTAGTTGGTTCAGATACGCAGTATTTT
TRBV5-6	.	.	16	TRBJ1-1	CASSVEGQPITSEAFF	TGTGCCAGCAGCGTAGAAGGACAGCCGATAACCTCCGAAGCTTTCTTT
TRBV6-5	TRBD1	.	14	TRBJ2-5	CASSSTGGGETQYF	TGTGCCAGCAGTTCCACAGGGGGCGGCGAGACCCAGTACTTC
TRBV6-2/TRBV6-3	.	.	15	TRBJ1-2	CASSYRGGIGNGYTF	TGTGCCAGCAGTTACAGGGGAGGGATTGGAAATGGCTACACCTTC
TRBV6-5	.	few	14	TRBJ1-1	CASSYSGFGSEAFF	TGTGCCAGCAGTTACTCAGGGTTTGGGAGTGAAGCTTTCTTT
TRBV10-3	.	.	14	TRBJ2-5	CAIKDEGTFQTQYF	TGTGCCATCAAAGACGAGGGCACCTTTCAGACCCAGTACTTC
TRBV4-1	.	.	15	TRBJ2-1	CASSQAGVSYNEQFF	TGCGCCAGCAGCCAAGCGGGGGTCTCCTACAATGAGCAGTTCTTC
TRBV7-9	.	.	14	TRBJ2-7	CASRPSVSSYEQYF	TGTGCCAGCCGTCCCTCGGTTAGCTCCTACGAGCAGTACTTC
TRBV7-9	TRBD1	.	19	TRBJ2-4	CASSLSGTGGVGAKNIQYF	TGTGCCAGCAGCTTATCCGGGACAGGGGGCGTAGGGGCCAAAAACATTCAGTACTTC
TRBV27	TRBD1	.	15	TRBJ1-2	CASSSLMDRVGGYTF	TGTGCCAGCAGTTCTCTGATGGACAGGGTGGGAGGCTACACCTTC
TRBV6-5	.	.	12	TRBJ1-2	CASSSDRNGYTF	TGTGCCAGCAGTTCCGACAGGAATGGCTACACCTTC
TRBV5-1	.	.	16	TRBJ2-1	CASSPPVPGLHNEQFF	TGCGCCAGCAGCCCGCCCGTCCCAGGGTTACACAATGAGCAGTTCTTC
TRBV27	.	.	15	TRBJ1-3	CASSLSAAVFGTIYF	TGTGCCAGCAGTTTATCGGCGGCGGTGTTTGGCACCATATATTTT
TRBV5-1	.	.	12	TRBJ2-7	CASAEGAYEQYF	TGCGCCAGCGCGGAGGGGGCTTACGAGCAGTACTTC
TRBV27	.	few	13	TRBJ1-5	CASQRTGNQPQHF	TGTGCCAGCCAGAGGACAGGCAATCAGCCCCAGCATTTT
TRBV6-2/TRBV6-3	TRBD2	.	17	TRBJ2-2	CASSYRGLAGYPGELFF	TGTGCCAGCAGTTACCGTGGACTAGCGGGCTACCCCGGGGAGCTGTTTTTT
TRBV27	.	.	15	TRBJ1-6	CASSPAGKKYSPLHF	TGTGCCAGCAGTCCCGCCGGGAAGAAGTATTCACCCCTCCACTTT
TRBV9	TRBD1	once	16	TRBJ2-3	CASSVEGQGNLDTQYF	TGTGCCAGCAGCGTCGAAGGACAGGGCAATCTAGATACGCAGTATTTT
TRBV7-2	.	.	13	TRBJ2-7	CASSLPGAGEQYF	TGTGCCAGCAGCTTGCCGGGAGCGGGCGAGCAGTACTTC
TRBV19	.	.	15	TRBJ1-2	CASSISTVPSYGYTF	TGTGCCAGTAGTATCTCGACAGTTCCCAGCTATGGCTACACCTTC
TRBV19	TRBD1	.	17	TRBJ1-3	CASSRYTNRGAGNTIYF	TGTGCCAGTAGTAGGTACACCAACAGGGGAGCTGGAAACACCATATATTTT
TRBV7-9	TRBD1	few	14	TRBJ2-5	CASSSGQGGETQYF	TGTGCCAGCAGCTCGGGACAGGGTGGAGAGACCCAGTACTTC
TRBV7-9	.	.	13	TRBJ2-1	CASSLGPAGPPFF	TGTGCCAGCAGCTTAGGCCCGGCAGGGCCCCCGTTCTTC
TRBV4-3	.	.	15	TRBJ2-1	CASSQAQASYNEQFF	TGCGCCAGCAGCCAAGCCCAGGCCTCCTACAATGAGCAGTTCTTC
TRBV19	.	.	13	TRBJ1-2	CASSTDRIYGYTF	TGTGCCAGTAGTACTGACAGAATCTATGGCTACACCTTC